Shown below are 29 T cell receptor beta chains from a single sample sequenced in a study of blood T cells in healthy people across ages. The authors ran a second PCR of about 6 to 11 cycles using a sample-barcoded 5' primer and a J-beta primer mix. TCRdb independently ran MiXCR on the 5' RACE reads; one entry per CDR3 protein. This table has more than 500,000 distinct CDR3 sequences, roughly 28% appearing once. The sequenced sample consisted of blood. All receptors derive from a woman aged 70 to 79 in good health.

This clonotype was counted between two and nine times. The junction does not match germline at one end; this may be a read error. The rearrangement joins TRBV11-3 to TRBJ2-5, with 9 bases aligning to TRBD2. The CDR3 totals 15 residues. Germline loops: CDR1 SGHNT, CDR2 YENEEA. CDR3 loop: CASSFQSGGFSERFF. The CDR3 DNA is TGTGCCAGCAGCTTCCAGAGCGGGGGGTTCAGTGAGCGGTTCTTC.

Of note for this clonotype: This probably arose from a read error, given a far larger clone one base away. This chain joins TRBV6-6 and TRBJ1-4, with D possibly TRBD1 on 6 matching bases. The CDR3 spans 12 residues. The germline V and J ends were trimmed by 5 bases and 7 bases, with 8 bases remaining between them. CDR1 and CDR2 (germline): MNHNY, SVGAGI (reference sequence). As DNA, the CDR3 is TGTGCCAGCAGTATAGGGGGTGAAAAACTGTTTTTT. This encodes CASSIGGEKLFF.

This clonotype was recorded only once. The V gene is TRBV10-3, the J gene TRBJ2-1; 11 bases match TRBD2. This CDR3 comprises 16 residues. Germline CDR1 ENHRY, CDR2 SYGVKD. With V trimmed by 7 bases and J by 0 bases, 5 bases remained unmatched. CDR3 sequence: CAITHTSGGSYNEQFF. The CDR3 nucleotides are TGTGCCATCACCCACACTAGCGGGGGCTCCTACAATGAGCAGTTCTTC.

This clonotype was counted between two and nine times. V is TRBV4-3 and J is TRBJ2-7; a possible D gene is TRBD2 (5 bases). V lost 1 base to trimming and J lost 7 bases, with 8 bases between them. Germline V gene lookup returns CDR1 LGHNA and CDR2 YSLEER. The CDR3 runs 12 residues. This chain's CDR3 is CASSQGRKEQYF. CDR3 in DNA: TGCGCCAGCAGCCAAGGGAGGAAGGAGCAGTACTTC.

The genes are TRBV4-1 and TRBJ2-7; maybe TRBD1 (5 bases). Per the germline V gene, CDR1 is MGHRA and CDR2 is YSYEKL. The germline V and J ends were trimmed by 0 bases and 2 bases, with 11 bases remaining between them. The CDR3 loop spans 15 amino acids. CDR3 residues: CASSQEGETTYEQYF. Here the CDR3 DNA reads TGCGCCAGCAGCCAAGAAGGGGAAACAACCTACGAGCAGTACTTC.

For the CDR3, the DNA is TGTGCCAGCAGTCCTAGTCGGGCCGTCACCGGGGAGCTGTTTTTT. It yields the protein CASSPSRAVTGELFF. V gene TRBV12-3 or TRBV12-4 combines with J gene TRBJ2-2; D unresolved. The CDR3 length is 15 residues. V dropped 5 bases and J dropped 4 bases, with 14 bases sitting between them.

This clonotype came up a few times. This rearrangement joins TRBV12-3 or TRBV12-4 to TRBJ1-6; D uncertain. The CDR3 covers 14 residues. The germline V and J ends were trimmed by 3 bases and 6 bases, with 9 bases remaining between them. This CDR3 is CASSFSSFNSPLHF. Written as DNA, the CDR3 is TGTGCCAGCAGTTTTTCCAGTTTTAATTCACCCCTCCACTTT.

The sample holds one count of this clonotype. The gene calls are TRBV4-3 and TRBJ2-6; D is unresolved. Per the germline V gene, CDR1 is LGHNA and CDR2 is YSLEER. The CDR3 runs to 18 residues. Trimming left V 1 base short and J 1 base short, with 14 bases between. CDR3 bases: TGCGCCAGCAGCCAAGGAAGGCCCAGGAGTTCTGGGGCCAACGTCCTGACTTTC. Translated, it gives CASSQGRPRSSGANVLTF.

The V and J genes are TRBV20-1 and TRBJ2-7, with 12 bases fitting TRBD2. The ends lost 5 bases at V and 7 bases at J; junction bases unmatched: 3. Germline CDR1 and CDR2: DFQATT and SNEGSKA (reference sequence). The CDR3 runs 12 residues. As DNA, the CDR3 is TGCAGTGCTCGTGGGACTAGCGGGGAGCAGTACTTC. It is translated as CSARGTSGEQYF.

This clonotype was observed a few times. The chain joins TRBV7-2 to TRBJ1-1; a weak D match, TRBD1 (5 bases). The V gene lost 1 base and the J gene lost 4 bases, with 10 bases spanning the gap. CDR1 is SGHTA and CDR2 is FQGNSA in the germline V gene. This CDR3 comprises 14 residues. CDR3 loop: CASSLGATVTEAFF. CDR3 bases: TGTGCCAGCAGCTTAGGGGCGACAGTCACTGAAGCTTTCTTT.

The chain is built from TRBV21-1 and TRBJ1-1. TRBV21-1 is a documented pseudogene. The CDR3 is 16 amino acids. The CDR3: CASSKYTFYEGAEAFF. The CDR3 nucleotides read TGTGCCAGCAGCAAATATACCTTCTACGAGGGCGCTGAAGCTTTCTTT.

The chain uses TRBV5-5 and TRBJ2-7; 7 positions agree with TRBD1. CDR3 size: 14 residues. V lost 0 bases and J lost 6; bases outside the gene matches: 6. Per germline, CDR1 SGHKS and CDR2 YYEKEE (reference sequence). CDR3 protein: CASSLGTGFFEQYF. Here the CDR3 DNA reads TGTGCCAGCAGCTTGGGGACAGGTTTCTTCGAGCAGTACTTC.

J is TRBJ1-3 and V is TRBV5-1; possible D gene TRBD1, 6 bases. Germline assignment: CDR1 SGHRS and CDR2 YFSETQ. V gave up 1 base and J gave up 1 base, with 15 bases separating them. The length of the CDR3 is 17 residues. The CDR3 reads CASSLPSPGQSGNTIYF. DNA for the CDR3: TGCGCCAGCAGCTTGCCTTCACCGGGACAATCTGGAAACACCATATATTTT.

The chain carries TRBV29-1 and TRBJ2-1, with 8 positions matching TRBD2. The length of the CDR3 is 12 residues. Germline CDR1 is SQVTM and CDR2 is ANQGSEA. The ends lost 4 bases at V and 8 bases at J; junction bases unmatched: 4. As DNA, the CDR3 is TGCAGCGTTGGATCAGCGGGAGATGAGCAGTTCTTC. Its translation: CSVGSAGDEQFF.

The chain links TRBV4-3 to TRBJ1-2; TRBD1 might be the D (6 bases). The CDR3 extends over 14 amino acids. Trimming shortened V by 7 bases and J by 8 bases, and 20 bases separated the two germline ends. The germline CDR1 and CDR2 sequences are LGHNA and YSLEER. The CDR3 region has the DNA TGCGCCAGCACACAAAGGGGGGCGCGGGACGGCTACACCTTC. Translating it yields CASTQRGARDGYTF.

This clonotype was counted at least ten times. The genes are TRBV7-9 and TRBJ2-5; perhaps TRBD2 as D (6 bases). CDR1 SEHNR and CDR2 FQNEAQ come from the germline V gene (reference sequence). This CDR3 spans 14 amino acids. The germline V and J ends were trimmed by 5 bases and 2 bases, with 12 bases remaining between them. CDR3 sequence (DNA): TGTGCCAGCAGCATCGGGACTTTTCAAGAGACCCAGTACTTC. It specifies CASSIGTFQETQYF.

This sequence joins TRBV28 and TRBJ1-1; tentatively, D is TRBD1 (5 bases). Germline loops: CDR1 MDHEN, CDR2 SYDVKM. This CDR3 region has 15 residues. The V and J ends lost 4 bases and 6 bases respectively, with 18 bases between them. CDR3 residues: CASSSPGGEVPEAFF. CDR3 in DNA: TGTGCCAGCAGTTCGCCCGGGGGAGAGGTTCCTGAAGCTTTCTTT.

J is TRBJ2-4 and V is TRBV12-3 or TRBV12-4, with 8 bases identical to TRBD1. The CDR3 runs to 15 residues. Trimming took 6 bases from V and 6 from J; bases not matched to a gene: 10. The CDR3 loop reads CASSLDRAGGNIQYF. For the CDR3, the DNA is TGTGCCAGCAGCCTGGACAGGGCCGGAGGAAACATTCAGTACTTC.

The rearrangement joins TRBV24-1 to TRBJ2-3; D unclear. Trimming pared 5 bases from V and 5 bases from J, leaving 16 bases between. The CDR3 consists of 15 residues. CDR1 and CDR2 (germline): KGHDR, SFDVKD. As DNA, the CDR3 is TGTGCCACCAGTGTTCAGACCAATTTAAAAGATACGCAGTATTTT. Translation: CATSVQTNLKDTQYF.

The V and J genes are TRBV12-3 or TRBV12-4 and TRBJ2-2; 8 nucleotides agree with TRBD2. With 5 bases clipped from V and 4 bases from J, the junction kept 3 bases outside the gene matches. This CDR3 is 14 amino acids long. CDR3 nucleotide sequence: TGTGCCAGCAGTAGACGGGGGGGCACCGGGGAGCTGTTTTTT. Translation: CASSRRGGTGELFF.

Many counts were recorded for this clonotype. CDR3 in DNA: TGCGCCAGCAGCCAAGATCCCGGGACAGGGACTTACAATGAGCAGTTCTTC. Protein sequence: CASSQDPGTGTYNEQFF. V and J are TRBV4-3 and TRBJ2-1; 9 bases fit TRBD1. The CDR3 runs 17 residues. J lost 4 bases, V lost 0 bases, and 7 bases had no gene match. Germline-derived CDR1 and CDR2 are LGHNA and YSLEER.

This clonotype was seen only a few times. The rearrangement uses TRBV6-2 or TRBV6-3 and TRBJ1-1; 7 bases match TRBD1. The V gene's germline CDR1 is MNHEY and CDR2 SVGEGT. V dropped 6 bases and J dropped 1; count of bases not matched to a gene: 5. The CDR3 totals 14 residues. CDR3 amino acids: CASSDRAQNTEAFF. The CDR3 nucleotides read TGTGCCAGCAGCGACAGGGCTCAGAACACTGAAGCTTTCTTT.

This clonotype was recorded a few times. This chain uses TRBV12-3 or TRBV12-4 with TRBJ2-7, with unresolved D. The last part of the DNA fits TRBJ2-5 better; the J call may be wrong. CDR3 size: 14 residues. In nucleotides, the CDR3 is TGTGCCAGCAGTTTAGCGATACAGAAAGAGACCCAGTACTTC. This sequence encodes CASSLAIQKETQYF.

The chain couples TRBV11-1 to TRBJ2-2; D remains ambiguous. Trimming removed 1 base at V and 5 bases at J, with 14 bases between. Germline V lookup: CDR1 SGHAT, CDR2 FQDESV (reference sequence). CDR3 length equals 16 residues. This CDR3 reads CASSLGLPLRTGELFF. The CDR3 DNA is TGTGCCAGCAGCTTAGGACTGCCCTTAAGAACCGGGGAGCTGTTTTTT.

V is TRBV11-2 and J is TRBJ1-1, with TRBD1 matching 7 bases. Trimming removed 3 bases from V and 4 bases from J; junction bases left unmatched: 14. Germline lookup yields CDR1 SGHAT and CDR2 FQNNGV. The CDR3 covers 17 residues. CDR3 protein: CASSFIGYGAGGTEAFF. The CDR3 region has the DNA TGTGCCAGCAGCTTTATTGGTTATGGAGCAGGGGGCACTGAAGCTTTCTTT.

This chain joins TRBV12-3 or TRBV12-4 and TRBJ1-2; D is perhaps TRBD1 (6 bases). The germline V and J ends were trimmed by 8 bases and 7 bases, with 23 bases remaining between them. The CDR3 has 15 residues. CDR3: CASYRWGAGEIGYTF. The CDR3 nucleotides are TGTGCCAGCTATCGTTGGGGGGCAGGGGAGATTGGCTACACCTTC.

The DNA of the CDR3 is TGCAGTGCTCCGCCAACCGGGACAGGTCGAGACACCTTC. Translation gives CSAPPTGTGRDTF. The V call is TRBV20-1, the J call TRBJ1-2; TRBD1 agrees at 8 bases. The CDR3 is made up of 13 amino acids. Trimming cost V 5 bases and J 12 bases; bases outside gene matches: 14. Per the germline V gene, CDR1 is DFQATT and CDR2 is SNEGSKA (reference sequence).

The J gene is TRBJ1-6, the V gene TRBV6-1; 7 nucleotides line up with TRBD1. The CDR3 totals 15 residues. J was trimmed by 5 bases and V by 8 bases; bases with no gene match: 9. Germline V gene lookup returns CDR1 MNHNS and CDR2 SASEGT. The CDR3: CASQGGNGDNSPLHF. The DNA of the CDR3 is TGTGCCAGCCAGGGGGGGAACGGCGATAATTCACCCCTCCACTTT.

The chain recombines TRBV20-1 with TRBJ2-5; the match to TRBD2 covers 8 bases. CDR1 is DFQATT, CDR2 SNEGSKA, per germline (reference sequence). The CDR3 is made up of 15 amino acids. The V segment lost 0 bases and the J segment 5 bases; nucleotides outside the gene matches: 8. The CDR3 region has the DNA TGCAGTGCTAGAGATCAACTCGGGGGGGCGGAGACCCAGTACTTC. Its protein product is CSARDQLGGAETQYF.